This T cell receptor (beta chain) was captured by sequencing in a study of T cells in localized non-small cell lung cancer. A remark on this clone: The antigen remains unidentified.

Assay: immunoSEQ multiplex PCR; the TCRdb copy retains only in-frame clones and omits some. The table shows fewer than 25,000 clones, with 88% occurring only once. Study-wide results and limits: Of the top 100 tumor clones, median around 60 were in adjacent lung, about 30 among its top 100. Compared with tumor, uninvolved adjacent lung displayed greater T cell clonality, ranking highest overall.

This CDR3 has 13 amino acids. The germline CDR1 and CDR2 sequences are SGHRS and YFSETQ. V was shortened by 3 bases and J by 2 bases, with 6 bases between the two germline ends. The rearrangement joins TRBV5-1 to TRBJ1-3; D not resolved. The sequence derives from a man aged 35 to 70 with stage II lung adenocarcinoma. Sequenced here: PBMCs, sampled before any cancer treatment. CDR3 sequence (DNA): TGCGCCAGCAGCTCCAATCCTGGAAACACCATATATTTT. Translating gives CASSSNPGNTIYF.